This T cell receptor beta chain was captured in a study of Tregs in tolerant kidney transplant recipients. Regarding the study as a whole: Biological reproducibility was not directly addressed, but technical replication error appeared minimal. Expanding Tregs on activated donor B cells appeared to best identify donor-specific TCRbeta clones.

V dropped 6 bases and J dropped 5 bases, with 10 bases sitting between them. Germline lookup yields CDR1 SQVTM and CDR2 ANQGSEA. The CDR3 is 11 amino acids. Concerning this clone itself: What it recognizes is unknown.

Assay used: immunoSEQ multiplex PCR; TCRdb lists only in-frame clones, some missing. Of 75,000 to 100,000 clones in the sample, just over 90% were seen once. CD4+CD25+CD127- Tregs, CD4+CD25- non-Tregs, CD4 and CD8 cells were sorted. The chain carries TRBV29-1 and TRBJ1-2; D might be TRBD1 (6 bases). Sequences were obtained from CD8+ T cells from blood. This TCR was recovered from a human donor in good health. The CDR3 bases are TGCAGCGTCCGGGACATATATGGCTACACCTTC. As protein: CSVRDIYGYTF. Combining the CDR3 with reference TRBV29-1 and TRBJ1-2 gives the whole variable domain SAVISQKPSRDICQRGTSLTIQCQVDSQVTMMFWYRQQPGQSLTLIATANQGSEATYESGFVIDKFPISRPNLTFSTLTVSNMSPEDSSIYLCSVRDIYGYTFGSGTRLTVV.